What follows describes a single T cell receptor beta chain. Antigen specificity is unknown. The data were obtained in a study of T cell responses to AZD1222 COVID-19 vaccine. Points from the study as a whole: Repertoires were obtained only post-peak T cell response. Spike-specific TCR breadth and depth both grew after two AZD1222 doses.

Some clones are missing from TCRdb's copy, which holds only in-frame ones; the method was immunoSEQ multiplex PCR. This sample yields under 50,000 clones, of which roughly 90% are seen a single time; over 4% belongs to the top ten. Pooled samples include second doses given at about 4 or 12 weeks. With 1 base clipped from V and 4 bases from J, the junction kept 6 bases outside the gene matches. Looked up from germline, CDR1 is KGHSH and CDR2 is LQKENI. The CDR3 runs to 15 residues. This chain connects TRBV18 to TRBJ1-1, with TRBD1 matching 7 bases. This clonotype originated in an adult who received the AZD1222 COVID-19 vaccine. Sequencing was performed on peripheral blood, taken 28 days after the second AZD1222 dose. The chain's CDR3 is CASSPRQRDSTEAFF. In nucleotides, the CDR3 is TGTGCCAGCTCACCACGTCAGAGGGACAGCACTGAAGCTTTCTTT.